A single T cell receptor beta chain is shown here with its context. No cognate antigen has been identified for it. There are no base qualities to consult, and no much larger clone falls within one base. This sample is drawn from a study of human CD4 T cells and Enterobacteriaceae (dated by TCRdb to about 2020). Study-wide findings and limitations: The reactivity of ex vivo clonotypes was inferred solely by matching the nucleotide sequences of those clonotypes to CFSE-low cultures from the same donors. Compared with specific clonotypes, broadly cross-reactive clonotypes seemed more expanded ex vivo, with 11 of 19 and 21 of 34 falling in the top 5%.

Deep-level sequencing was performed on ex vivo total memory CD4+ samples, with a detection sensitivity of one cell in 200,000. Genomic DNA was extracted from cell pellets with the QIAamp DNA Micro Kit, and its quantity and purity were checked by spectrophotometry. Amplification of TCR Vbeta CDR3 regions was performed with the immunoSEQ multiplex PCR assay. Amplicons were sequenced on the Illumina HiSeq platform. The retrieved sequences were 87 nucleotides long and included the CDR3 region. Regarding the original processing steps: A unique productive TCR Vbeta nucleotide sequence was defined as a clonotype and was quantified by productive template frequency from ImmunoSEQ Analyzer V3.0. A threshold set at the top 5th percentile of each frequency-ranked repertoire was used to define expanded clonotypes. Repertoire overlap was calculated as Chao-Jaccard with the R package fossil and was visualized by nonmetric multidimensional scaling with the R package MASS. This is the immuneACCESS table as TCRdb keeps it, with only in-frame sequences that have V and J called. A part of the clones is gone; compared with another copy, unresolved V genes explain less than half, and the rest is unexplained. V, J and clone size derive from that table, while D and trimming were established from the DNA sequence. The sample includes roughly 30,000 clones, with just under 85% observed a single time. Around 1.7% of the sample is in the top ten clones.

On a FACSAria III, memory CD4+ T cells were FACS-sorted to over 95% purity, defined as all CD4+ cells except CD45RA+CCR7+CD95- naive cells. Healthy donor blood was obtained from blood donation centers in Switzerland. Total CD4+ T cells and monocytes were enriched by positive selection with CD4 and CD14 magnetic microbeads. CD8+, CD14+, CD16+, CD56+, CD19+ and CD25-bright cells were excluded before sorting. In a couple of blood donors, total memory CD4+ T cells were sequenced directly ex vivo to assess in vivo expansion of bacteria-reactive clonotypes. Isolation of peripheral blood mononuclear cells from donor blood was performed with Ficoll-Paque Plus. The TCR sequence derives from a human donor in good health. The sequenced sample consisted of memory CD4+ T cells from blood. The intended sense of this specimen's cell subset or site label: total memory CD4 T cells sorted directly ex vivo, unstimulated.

The DNA sequence follows: TGTGCCAGCAGCTGGGGACAGGGGTCCGAAAAACTGTTTTTT. This translates into CASSWGQGSEKLFF. Rearrangement joined TRBV11-1 to TRBJ1-4, with 10 bases matching TRBD1. Compared with germline, V lacks 4 bases and J lacks 8 bases; bases without a gene match: 4. From the cysteine through the phenylalanine, the CDR3 covers 14 amino acids. The entry retains the CDR3 DNA only, 42 bases that are in frame from base 1. CDR1 and CDR2, per the germline V gene (reference sequence), are SGHAT and FQDESV.